The present entry profiles one T cell receptor beta chain with its context. Only in-frame clones appear in the TCRdb table, and some are missing; sequencing was by immunoSEQ multiplex PCR. The sample lists over 65,000 clones, about 98% occurring once. This sample was included in a study of technical replicates of blood from several donors. Germline loops: CDR1 MDHEN, CDR2 SYDVKM. V lost 6 bases, J lost 7 bases, and 13 bases lay in between. The CDR3 spans 13 residues. The chain couples TRBV28 to TRBJ1-5, with D perhaps TRBD1 (5 bases). Sequences were obtained from T cells isolated from PBMCs. The sequence was obtained from a human donor in good health. The CDR3 DNA follows: TGTGCCAGCAGGCCTCCAGGGTTCCAGCCCCAGCATTTT. Its translation is CASRPPGFQPQHF. Looking up the rest from reference TRBV28 and TRBJ1-5 gives the full variable domain: DVKVTQSSRYLVKRTGEKVFLECVQDMDHENMFWYRQDPGLGLRLIYFSYDVKMKEKGDIPEGYSVSREKKERFSLILESASTNQTSMYLCASRPPGFQPQHFGDGTRLSIL.